The next 9 T cell receptor beta chains were all read from a single sample in a study of beta chain features in type 1 diabetes. The entirety of the isolated RNA underwent reverse transcription, so expressed TCRB transcripts were sequenced. Sequencing used immunoSEQ multiplex PCR; TCRdb keeps in-frame clones, though not all of them. The sample lists about 140,000 clones, about 9.7% occurring once. What was sequenced was central memory CD4+ T cells from blood. These receptors all come from a woman in her 40s in good health.

This clone has just a few counts. The rearrangement links TRBV27 to TRBJ1-3; unclear D gene. CDR3 length: 14 amino acids. V shed 6 bases and J shed 1 base, with 10 bases lying between them. Germline assignment: CDR1 MNHEY and CDR2 SMNVEV (reference sequence). The chain's CDR3 is CASRITYSGNTIYF. The CDR3 DNA sequence: TGTGCCAGCAGGATTACCTATTCTGGAAACACCATATATTTT.

This clone was seen only a few times. CDR3 nucleotides: TGTGCCAGCAGCGTACCCACCGAGCAGACCCAGTACTTC. Its protein product is CASSVPTEQTQYF. The chain uses TRBV9 and TRBJ2-5, with D unresolved. CDR1 and CDR2 from the germline V gene are SGDLS and YYNGEE. The CDR3 extends over 13 amino acids. Trimming took off 1 base at V and 6 bases at J, with 10 bases between the two ends.

This rearrangement joins TRBV14 to TRBJ2-7; 9 bases fit TRBD2. This CDR3 is 15 amino acids long. CDR1 is SGHDN and CDR2 is FVKESK in the germline V gene. V dropped 0 bases and J dropped 6; count of bases not matched to a gene: 6. The CDR3 bases are TGTGCCAGCAGCCAAGAAGCGGGGGGTTTGAGCGAGCAGTACTTC. Translating it yields CASSQEAGGLSEQYF. Complete variable domain (other parts from reference TRBV14 and TRBJ2-7): EAGVTQFPSHSVIEKGQTVTLRCDPISGHDNLYWYRRVMGKEIKFLLHFVKESKQDESGMPNNRFLAERTGGTYSTLKVQPAELEDSGVYFCASSQEAGGLSEQYFGPGTRLTVT.

The table lists this clone with many counts. The chain links TRBV5-6 to TRBJ1-1, with TRBD1 as a possible D gene (6 bases). The CDR3 covers 12 residues. The V end was cut by 1 base, the J end by 10 bases, with 11 bases between. The germline gives CDR1 SGHDT, CDR2 YYEEEE. The CDR3 DNA reads as TGTGCCAGCAGCTTGTACAGGGTACGAGCTTTCTTT. This sequence encodes CASSLYRVRAFF.

This chain links TRBV11-2 with TRBJ2-5; D perhaps matches TRBD1 (5 bases). Trimming pared 4 bases from V and 10 bases from J, leaving 10 bases between. This CDR3 region has 11 residues. CDR1 is SGHAT, CDR2 FQNNGV, per germline. The CDR3 sequence is CASSSRAIQYF. The CDR3 nucleotides read TGTGCCAGCAGCTCCAGGGCGATCCAGTACTTC.

In this sample, this clone turned up a few times. This chain joins TRBV5-1 and TRBJ2-7; weak D call: TRBD1 (5 bases). CDR3 length: 14 residues. Trimming took off 2 bases at V and 6 bases at J, with 15 bases between the two ends. The V gene's germline CDR1 is SGHRS and CDR2 YFSETQ. The CDR3 DNA reads as TGCGCCAGCAGCTTCTGGCAGGGCCTCGGCGAGCAGTACTTC. Its protein product is CASSFWQGLGEQYF.

The rearrangement uses TRBV27 and TRBJ1-4; tentatively, D is TRBD1 (5 bases). This CDR3 spans 14 amino acids. Germline assignment: CDR1 MNHEY and CDR2 SMNVEV (reference sequence). The germline V and J ends were trimmed by 5 bases and 7 bases, with 14 bases remaining between them. CDR3 protein: CASSPGGRGEKLFF. CDR3 nucleotides: TGTGCCAGCAGTCCGGGAGGGAGGGGTGAAAAACTGTTTTTT.

This clone has only a few counts. The genes are TRBV6-1 and TRBJ1-2; the D gene is possibly TRBD1 (6 bases). The CDR3 loop spans 15 amino acids. Germline CDR1 reads MNHNS; CDR2 reads SASEGT. Deletions cut 5 bases from V and 7 bases from J, with 20 bases between. DNA for the CDR3: TGTGCCAGCAGTTTCGCAGCAGGGGTAGGCGGTGGCTACACCTTC. This encodes CASSFAAGVGGGYTF.

The CDR3 nucleotides are TGTGCCAGCAGCTTAGCGGTTGTGGACAAGAACTACGAGCAGTACTTC. The encoded protein is CASSLAVVDKNYEQYF. The V call is TRBV7-8, the J call TRBJ2-7; tentative D call: TRBD1 (5 bases). With 0 bases removed from V and 3 bases from J, the gap between germline ends came to 15 bases. This CDR3 is built from 16 residues. Germline V gene data show CDR1 as SGHVS and CDR2 as FQNEAQ.